One and the same sample provided the 28 T cell receptor beta chains below, sequenced in a study of CXCR3-negative and CXCR3-positive naive CD8 T cells. Whole-study results and caveats: A higher hydrophobicity marked the TRB CDR3s of CXCR3-positive naive cells versus CXCR3-negative naive cells.

Which antigens these TCRs recognize remains unknown. Preparation of TRB cDNA libraries relied on 5' RACE carrying UMI labels. TCRdb reprocessed the 5' RACE reads and stores each CDR3 protein as one record, lacking DNA. This sample's clone table lists roughly 100,000 distinct CDR3 sequences. Specimen: naive CXCR3+ CD8+ T cells from blood. Subset described: CD45RO-CCR7+CD27+CD95- naive CD8+ T cells expressing CXCR3 (TNR3+). The origin of the receptors is a human donor in good health. Some clones in this sample may be carry-over from other donors' samples.

The gene calls are TRBV4-1 and TRBJ2-3. The V gene's germline CDR1 is MGHRA and CDR2 YSYEKL. This CDR3 region has 15 residues. The CDR3 here is CASSQENGRTDTQYF.

V is TRBV5-1 and J is TRBJ2-7; TCRdb picks TRBD1, but there is no DNA to check that call. The CDR3 loop spans 12 amino acids. CDR1 is SGHRS, CDR2 YFSETQ, per germline. The CDR3: CASSLYQGEQYF.

The rearrangement links TRBV15 to TRBJ1-1. This CDR3 is built from 13 residues. Germline CDR1 reads LNHNV; CDR2 reads YYDKDF (reference sequence). CDR3 amino acids: CATSRDEGTEAFF. Complete variable domain (other parts from reference TRBV15 and TRBJ1-1): DAMVIQNPRYQVTQFGKPVTLSCSQTLNHNVMYWYQQKSSQAPKLLFHYYDKDFNNEADTPDNFQSRRPNTSFCFLDIRSPGLGDTAMYLCATSRDEGTEAFFGQGTRLTVV.

The chain couples TRBV4-3 to TRBJ2-3; TCRdb reports TRBD1, a call that lacks DNA to check it against. The CDR3 has 16 residues. Germline values: CDR1 LGHNA, CDR2 YSLEER. The CDR3 region is CASSQDFAGGTDTQYF.

This chain uses TRBV28 with TRBJ1-2; TCRdb reports TRBD1, a call that lacks DNA to check it against. The CDR3 runs 16 residues. Germline-derived CDR1 and CDR2 are MDHEN and SYDVKM. Here the CDR3 reads CASSPPDNGFNYGYTF.

The rearrangement joins TRBV4-1 to TRBJ2-2; without DNA, the TCRdb call of TRBD1 cannot be checked. The CDR3 is made up of 15 amino acids. Looked up from germline, CDR1 is MGHRA and CDR2 is YSYEKL. The CDR3 sequence is CASSRATGDTGELFF.

The chain employs TRBV14 and TRBJ2-3; the TCRdb call, TRBD2, lacks DNA for checking. The CDR3 is 16 residues long. Per the germline V gene, CDR1 is SGHDN and CDR2 is FVKESK. The CDR3 region is CASSTLAGLFTDTQYF.

The chain carries TRBV29-1 and TRBJ2-7; the TCRdb call, TRBD1, lacks DNA for checking. The CDR3 contains 13 residues. From germline, CDR1 is SQVTM and CDR2 ANQGSEA. CDR3 residues: CSVEVYRGDEQYF.

The chain has TRBV10-3 and TRBJ1-4; absent DNA, TCRdb's TRBD1 call cannot be checked. The germline V gene has CDR1 ENHRY and CDR2 SYGVKD. The CDR3 sequence is 15 residues long. The CDR3 reads CAISTTGGTNEKLFF.

This sequence joins TRBV7-9 and TRBJ2-2; TCRdb gives TRBD1 as the D gene, but with no DNA this cannot be confirmed. The germline V gene encodes CDR1 SEHNR and CDR2 FQNEAQ (reference sequence). This CDR3 is built from 16 residues. Here the CDR3 reads CASSPGGTANTGELFF.

The chain joins TRBV12-3 or TRBV12-4 to TRBJ2-1; TCRdb designates TRBD1, a call that cannot be tested without DNA. There are 15 residues in the CDR3. The CDR3 loop reads CASSLFRGRRDEQFF.

The V call is TRBV2, the J call TRBJ2-3. This CDR3 spans 11 amino acids. Germline-derived CDR1 and CDR2 are SNHLY and FYNNEI. This CDR3 reads CASSELDSETF. Full variable domain (outside the CDR3, taken from reference TRBV2 and TRBJ2-3): EPEVTQTPSHQVTQMGQEVILRCVPISNHLYFYWYRQILGQKVEFLVSFYNNEISEKSEIFDDQFSVERPDGSNFTLKIRSTKLEDSAMYFCASSELDSETFGPGTRLTVL.

The chain joins TRBV6-2 or TRBV6-3 to TRBJ2-2; no DNA is available, so the TRBD1 call from TCRdb remains unchecked. The length of the CDR3 is 15 residues. Germline CDR1 is MNHEY and CDR2 is SVGEGT. This chain's CDR3 is CASSPLPAGTGELFF.

The rearrangement uses TRBV29-1 and TRBJ2-7; no DNA is available, so the TRBD1 call from TCRdb remains unchecked. Germline CDR1 SQVTM, CDR2 ANQGSEA. This CDR3 has 15 amino acids. This CDR3 is CSVEEALRGEYEQYF.

The gene calls are TRBV29-1 and TRBJ2-1; as DNA is missing, the TRBD2 call by TCRdb cannot be tested. CDR3 size: 14 residues. Germline loops: CDR1 SQVTM, CDR2 ANQGSEA. CDR3 region: CSVQWQAGSNEQFF.

The chain employs TRBV7-9 and TRBJ2-7; the D gene TCRdb calls, TRBD2, cannot be checked with no DNA. Germline loops: CDR1 SEHNR, CDR2 FQNEAQ (reference sequence). The CDR3 totals 15 residues. The CDR3 sequence is CASSFGSGSGYEQYF. The full variable domain, its missing parts supplied by reference TRBV7-9 and TRBJ2-7, is DTGVSQNPRHKITKRGQNVTFRCDPISEHNRLYWYRQTLGQGPEFLTYFQNEAQLEKSRLLSDRFSAERPKGSFSTLEIQRTEQGDSAMYLCASSFGSGSGYEQYFGPGTRLTVT.

This chain joins TRBV4-3 and TRBJ2-3; TCRdb reports TRBD2, a call that lacks DNA to check it against. CDR1 is LGHNA and CDR2 is YSLEER in the germline V gene. This CDR3 contains 17 residues. CDR3 residues: CASSQGGLAGQADTQYF.

The genes are TRBV2 and TRBJ2-7; TCRdb gives TRBD2 as the D gene, but with no DNA this cannot be confirmed. The CDR3 totals 15 residues. Germline V gene sequence: CDR1 SNHLY, CDR2 FYNNEI. The CDR3 loop reads CASSDGELRSYEQYF. The full variable domain, rest sourced from reference TRBV2 and TRBJ2-7, is EPEVTQTPSHQVTQMGQEVILRCVPISNHLYFYWYRQILGQKVEFLVSFYNNEISEKSEIFDDQFSVERPDGSNFTLKIRSTKLEDSAMYFCASSDGELRSYEQYFGPGTRLTVT.

V usage is TRBV15 and J usage is TRBJ2-6; with no DNA, the TCRdb D assignment of TRBD1 cannot be verified. The germline gives CDR1 LNHNV, CDR2 YYDKDF (reference sequence). The CDR3 runs 15 residues. The CDR3 region is CATSTRQGGANVLTF.

This rearrangement joins TRBV15 to TRBJ2-4; TCRdb returns TRBD1, unconfirmable since there is no DNA. The CDR3 is 16 amino acids. Germline values: CDR1 LNHNV, CDR2 YYDKDF (reference sequence). The CDR3 is CATSRELIGGMNIQYF.

V gene TRBV14 combines with J gene TRBJ2-7; TCRdb's D call of TRBD1 is untestable without DNA. CDR1 and CDR2 (germline): SGHDN, FVKESK. The CDR3 contains 13 residues. The CDR3 here is CDSSGTGSYEQYF.

The chain uses TRBV29-1 and TRBJ2-1; TCRdb's D call, TRBD1, is unchecked because there is no DNA. Germline CDR1 reads SQVTM; CDR2 reads ANQGSEA. The CDR3 is 15 amino acids. Here the CDR3 reads CSVLFSRDRSNEQFF.

V and J are TRBV10-1 and TRBJ2-3. Germline CDR1 is WNHNN and CDR2 is SYGVQD (reference sequence). This CDR3 is built from 15 residues. This CDR3 reads CASSEWGSREDTQYF.

V usage is TRBV5-1 and J usage is TRBJ2-2; TCRdb picks TRBD2, but there is no DNA to check that call. The germline V gene has CDR1 SGHRS and CDR2 YFSETQ. The CDR3 consists of 20 residues. The CDR3: CASSLVVLLARASNTGELFF.

The rearrangement links TRBV5-6 to TRBJ1-1. CDR1 and CDR2 (germline): SGHDT, YYEEEE. The CDR3 spans 17 residues. The CDR3 sequence is CASSLLASQVTNTEAFF.

The rearrangement links TRBV19 to TRBJ2-5; TCRdb indicates TRBD2, and absent DNA this call remains unverified. Germline V lookup: CDR1 LNHDA, CDR2 SQIVND (reference sequence). This CDR3 region has 18 residues. CDR3 region: CASSIEALAGRVEETQYF.

The chain links TRBV2 to TRBJ1-3. CDR3 length equals 15 residues. Germline lookup yields CDR1 SNHLY and CDR2 FYNNEI. Here the CDR3 reads CASSGQSRSGNTIYF. Drawing the rest from reference TRBV2 and TRBJ1-3, the complete variable domain is EPEVTQTPSHQVTQMGQEVILRCVPISNHLYFYWYRQILGQKVEFLVSFYNNEISEKSEIFDDQFSVERPDGSNFTLKIRSTKLEDSAMYFCASSGQSRSGNTIYFGEGSWLTVV.

This chain joins TRBV28 and TRBJ2-5; TCRdb proposes TRBD1, but this gene call is untestable without DNA. CDR3 size: 17 residues. Germline CDR1 reads MDHEN; CDR2 reads SYDVKM. CDR3: CASSLFLAGANQETQYF.